Presented here are 15 T cell receptor beta chains from one specimen sequenced in a study of blood T cells in healthy people across ages. A second PCR, run for roughly 7 to 11 cycles, used a sample-barcoded 5' primer plus a J-beta primer mix. TCRdb ran MiXCR on the 5' RACE reads and lists one entry per CDR3 protein. The data show about 1.6 million distinct CDR3 sequences, 34% seen once. Sequenced material: blood. The origin of the receptors is a woman under 40 in good health.

The chain has TRBV4-1 and TRBJ2-1, with no clear D. Germline loops: CDR1 MGHRA, CDR2 YSYEKL. The CDR3 runs to 13 residues. V was clipped by 6 bases and J by 7 bases, with 13 bases between them. The CDR3 DNA follows: TGCGCCAGCAGTCAAATGTCGAGGAATGAGCAGTTCTTC. It encodes CASSQMSRNEQFF.

The chain combines TRBV12-3 or TRBV12-4 with TRBJ2-3; a possible D gene is TRBD1 (5 bases). The CDR3 has 13 amino acids. V dropped 7 bases and J dropped 6 bases, with 14 bases sitting between them. The CDR3: CASTTDTWDTQYF. CDR3 DNA: TGTGCCAGCACAACGGACACCTGGGATACGCAGTATTTT.

This rearrangement joins TRBV3-1 to TRBJ1-1, with TRBD1 matching over 10 bases. The V segment lost 4 bases and the J segment 5 bases; nucleotides outside the gene matches: 7. Looked up from germline, CDR1 is LGHDT and CDR2 is YNNKEL (reference sequence). The CDR3 consists of 15 residues. CDR3 DNA: TGTGCCAGCAGCCTCCGGACAGGGGGAGGTACTGAAGCTTTCTTT. Translation: CASSLRTGGGTEAFF.

The J gene is TRBJ2-1, the V gene TRBV14; 8 bases are shared with TRBD2. This CDR3 region has 18 residues. Trimming at V came to 5 bases and at J to 4 bases, leaving 16 bases not matched to a gene. Germline loops: CDR1 SGHDN, CDR2 FVKESK. CDR3 coding DNA: TGTGCCAGCAGCGATAAAGGGAGGCCAGCGGGAGTTTACAATGAGCAGTTCTTC. It specifies CASSDKGRPAGVYNEQFF. The variable domain in full, completed from reference TRBV14 and TRBJ2-1, reads EAGVTQFPSHSVIEKGQTVTLRCDPISGHDNLYWYRRVMGKEIKFLLHFVKESKQDESGMPNNRFLAERTGGTYSTLKVQPAELEDSGVYFCASSDKGRPAGVYNEQFFGPGTRLTVL.

The V and J genes are TRBV15 and TRBJ2-7; TRBD1 is a possible D gene (5 bases). V was cut by 3 bases and J by 2 bases, with 11 bases left in between. The CDR3 sequence is 14 residues long. Germline CDR1 and CDR2: LNHNV and YYDKDF (reference sequence). The CDR3 region is CATSSNPGTYEQYF. The CDR3 nucleotides are TGTGCCACCAGCAGCAACCCAGGGACCTACGAGCAGTACTTC.

This chain joins TRBV7-2 and TRBJ1-5; the D gene is possibly TRBD1 (6 bases). CDR1 and CDR2 from the germline V gene are SGHTA and FQGNSA. The CDR3 spans 14 residues. Trimming removed 4 bases from V and 3 bases from J, with 10 bases in between. The CDR3: CASSSPGANQPQHF. The CDR3 bases are TGTGCCAGCAGCTCCCCGGGGGCCAATCAGCCCCAGCATTTT.

This clonotype was seen a handful of times. This chain connects TRBV9 to TRBJ2-1; 8 nucleotides align to TRBD2. The CDR3 extends over 17 amino acids. The trim removed 0 bases at V and 5 bases at J, leaving 10 bases unmatched. Germline V CDR1 and CDR2: SGDLS, YYNGEE. The CDR3 bases are TGTGCCAGCAGCGTAGCTTTGACTAGCGAGACAGACAATGAGCAGTTCTTC. It yields the protein CASSVALTSETDNEQFF.

This rearrangement joins TRBV3-1 to TRBJ1-5, with TRBD1 as a possible D gene (5 bases). The germline V gene encodes CDR1 LGHDT and CDR2 YNNKEL (reference sequence). The CDR3 covers 18 residues. The V gene lost 0 bases and the J gene lost 2 bases, with 17 bases spanning the gap. The CDR3, as DNA: TGTGCCAGCAGCCAAGATCGGGGGGGACTTTATGGCAATCAGCCCCAGCATTTT. Translated: CASSQDRGGLYGNQPQHF. Variable domain in full (rest from reference TRBV3-1 and TRBJ1-5): DTAVSQTPKYLVTQMGNDKSIKCEQNLGHDTMYWYKQDSKKFLKIMFSYNNKELIINETVPNRFSPKSPDKAHLNLHINSLELGDSAVYFCASSQDRGGLYGNQPQHFGDGTRLSIL.

This chain connects TRBV12-3 or TRBV12-4 to TRBJ2-4, with 9 bases aligning to TRBD1. The closer fit of TRBJ2-7 to the DNA end suggests the J call may be wrong. The CDR3 contains 16 residues. The CDR3 DNA sequence: TGTGCCAGCCGCCTACTAGGGGGGACAGGGAAACACGAGCAGTACTTC. Encoded protein: CASRLLGGTGKHEQYF.

In its sample, this clonotype was seen a few times. The chain combines TRBV24-1 with TRBJ2-1; 8 nucleotides match TRBD2. Germline V gene data show CDR1 as KGHDR and CDR2 as SFDVKD. The CDR3 runs 16 residues. J gave up 6 bases and V 4 bases, and 10 bases lay outside the gene matches. Written as DNA, the CDR3 is TGTGCCACCAGTGACTTGAGCGGGAGTATCTCCAATGAGCAGTTCTTC. Amino acids: CATSDLSGSISNEQFF.

This clonotype was found a few times. The V and J genes are TRBV7-9 and TRBJ1-2; D gene uncertain. Germline CDR1 and CDR2: SEHNR and FQNEAQ (reference sequence). The CDR3 is made up of 14 amino acids. V lost 5 bases to trimming and J lost 8 bases, with 18 bases between them. CDR3 in amino acids: CASSAGLRERGYTF. CDR3 DNA: TGTGCCAGCAGCGCTGGTCTGCGGGAACGCGGCTACACCTTC.

The V call is TRBV20-1, the J call TRBJ2-1; 8 bases line up with TRBD2. J gave up 10 bases and V 1 base, and 12 bases lay outside the gene matches. The CDR3 is made up of 15 amino acids. From germline, CDR1 is DFQATT and CDR2 SNEGSKA (reference sequence). The CDR3 DNA sequence: TGCAGTGCTAGAGCACCGGGACTAGTTTTCGTCGAGCAGTTCTTC. Translated, it gives CSARAPGLVFVEQFF.

On this clonotype: One end of the junction is discordant with germline, which a read error may explain. This chain links TRBV11-2 with TRBJ2-7, with 9 bases lining up with TRBD2. CDR1 and CDR2 from the germline V gene are SGHAT and FQNNGV. CDR3 size: 16 residues. DNA of the CDR3: TGTGTCAGCAGCCCCTATTATAGCGGGGGTTCCTACGAGCAGTACTTC. Residues: CVSSPYYSGGSYEQYF.

The chain links TRBV19 to TRBJ2-1, with D unclear. Germline V CDR1 and CDR2: LNHDA, SQIVND (reference sequence). CDR3 length: 13 amino acids. Trimming shortened V by 3 bases and J by 2 bases, and 5 bases separated the two germline ends. In DNA form, the CDR3 reads TGTGCCAGTAGTATGAAGACCTACAATGAGCAGTTCTTC. This gives the protein CASSMKTYNEQFF.

This clonotype has a handful of counts. CDR3 DNA sequence: TGTGCCAGCAGCTTAGCTGGACCAGAGGGGACAGGGGGCTTCGAGCAGTTCTTC. This gives the protein CASSLAGPEGTGGFEQFF. This chain joins TRBV7-9 and TRBJ2-1; 12 bases are shared with TRBD1. From germline, CDR1 is SEHNR and CDR2 FQNEAQ (reference sequence). There are 18 residues in the CDR3. With V trimmed by 0 bases and J by 10 bases, 13 bases remained unmatched. The whole variable domain, filled in from reference TRBV7-9 and TRBJ2-1, reads DTGVSQNPRHKITKRGQNVTFRCDPISEHNRLYWYRQTLGQGPEFLTYFQNEAQLEKSRLLSDRFSAERPKGSFSTLEIQRTEQGDSAMYLCASSLAGPEGTGGFEQFFGPGTRLTVL.